This T cell receptor beta chain was recovered during a study of blood T cell repertoires in COVID-19. Study information: Sites in the United States, Italy and Spain provided acute and convalescent COVID-19 samples. Sample material is recorded as cDNA or gDNA derived from T cells, B-cell-depleted T cells, or PBMCs.

Trimming took off 7 bases at V and 5 bases at J, with 11 bases between the two ends. The germline V gene has CDR1 LGHDT and CDR2 YNNKEL (reference sequence). The CDR3 has 12 residues. Here immunoSEQ multiplex PCR was the method, and the copy in TCRdb shows in-frame clones only, minus some. The table has 99,000 or so clones, around 76% seen once. This receptor was obtained from an older woman with acute or convalescent COVID-19. Sample: peripheral blood. V usage is TRBV3-1 (or the pseudogene TRBV3-2) and J usage is TRBJ1-2; maybe TRBD1 (6 bases). The CDR3 nucleotides are TGTGCCAGCAAAGGGGGTCAGTATGGCTACACCTTC. Translation: CASKGGQYGYTF.